Here is one T cell receptor beta chain with its context. Its antigen is unknown. Base qualities are not recorded, but no much larger clone differs from it by a single base. Whole blood was collected in K2EDTA tubes by collaborating institutions according to the institutions' own protocols. For TCRbeta analysis, collaborator samples were shipped as frozen whole blood, as isolated PBMCs, or as DNA extracted from either sample type. The source of the sample is a study of blood T cell repertoires in COVID-19 (dated by TCRdb to about 2020). Regarding the study in general: Samples covering the acute and convalescent phases of COVID-19 were provided by collaborators in the United States, Italy and Spain. Samples were obtained from the ongoing ImmuneRACE study (first 160 participants) and from some 1,200 subjects provided by 6 global collaborators. Where HLA class I and class II types were available, the types were taken from metadata supplied by the sample provider, not from assay-based typing. The dataset comprised deeply sampled blood TCRbeta repertoires from subjects exposed to, actively infected with, or recovered from COVID-19. The prospective study material was composed of cDNA or gDNA derived from T cells, B-cell-depleted T cells, or PBMCs. Nearly every sample came with metadata listing a de-identified subject ID, COVID-19 status, age in years and sex. The repertoires were released in a freely available public database meant as a resource for research on the immune response to SARS-CoV-2.

TCRbeta CDR3 regions were amplified from genomic DNA by means of the immunoSEQ Assay, a bias-controlled multiplex PCR. In the paper's pipeline: The number of nucleated cells in each sample was estimated from the amplification of reference gene primers within the assay. Sequence reads were collapsed and filtered to measure the absolute abundance of every unique TCRbeta CDR3 rearrangement. For each sample, productive Simpson clonality was calculated as the square root of Simpson's diversity index over productive rearrangements. This immuneACCESS table, as held by TCRdb, lists in-frame sequences with V and J called but not all clones. Of the missing ones, under half trace to an unresolved V gene in checked studies; the others have no known cause. The V and J calls and clone size were taken over from that table, and D and trimming were inferred from the DNA. The sample table contains 240,000 or so clones; only one count was recorded for about 80% of them. About 3.5% of the sample belongs to the ten largest clones.

The full study reports these points: The quantity of clinical and demographic metadata differed by source and by participant and was supplied without curation.

The specimen sequenced was peripheral blood. This sequence was found in a woman of 80 years or more with acute or convalescent COVID-19.

The sequenced DNA: TGTGCCAACACAAAGGGGGATTCACCCCTCCACTTT. Translated, it reads CANTKGDSPLHF. The receptor chain draws on TRBV2 and TRBJ1-6; D gene: possibly TRBD1, on 6 matching bases. V lost 10 bases and J lost 8 bases; the stretch between them is 12 bases long. Reading the germline V gene gives CDR1 SNHLY and CDR2 FYNNEI. The CDR3 has 12 amino acids, counting the end cysteine and phenylalanine. Only CDR3 DNA remains: 36 bases, in frame from the first base.